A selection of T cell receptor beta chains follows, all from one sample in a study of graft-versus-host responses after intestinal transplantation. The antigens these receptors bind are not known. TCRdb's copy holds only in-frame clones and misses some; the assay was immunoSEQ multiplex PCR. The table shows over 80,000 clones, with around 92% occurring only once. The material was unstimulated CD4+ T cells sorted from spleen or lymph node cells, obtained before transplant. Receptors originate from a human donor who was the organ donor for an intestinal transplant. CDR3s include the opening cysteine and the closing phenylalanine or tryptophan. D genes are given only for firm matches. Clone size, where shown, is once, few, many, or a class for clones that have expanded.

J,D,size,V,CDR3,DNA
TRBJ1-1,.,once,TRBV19,CASSMGRGVAEAFF,TGTGCCAGTAGTATGGGCCGGGGTGTAGCTGAAGCTTTCTTT
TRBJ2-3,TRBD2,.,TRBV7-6,CASSLALAGSTDTQYF,TGTGCCAGCAGCTTAGCCCTAGCGGGGAGCACAGATACGCAGTATTTT
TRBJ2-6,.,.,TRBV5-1,CASSRDLSSGANVLTF,TGCGCCAGCAGCAGGGACTTATCCTCTGGGGCCAACGTCCTGACTTTC
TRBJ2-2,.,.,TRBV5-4,CASTNLAGRGNTGELFF,TGTGCCAGCACCAACCTCGCGGGCAGGGGGAACACCGGGGAGCTGTTTTTT
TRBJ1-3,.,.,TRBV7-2,CASSPYRGSGNTIYF,TGTGCCAGCAGCCCCTACCGGGGCTCTGGAAACACCATATATTTT
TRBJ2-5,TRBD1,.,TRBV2,CASSDFLGTGVETQYF,TGTGCCAGCAGTGATTTTTTGGGGACAGGGGTAGAGACCCAGTACTTC
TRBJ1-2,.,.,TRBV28,CASSLPGQRGGGYTF,TGTGCCAGCAGTTTACCCGGACAGCGAGGAGGTGGCTACACCTTC
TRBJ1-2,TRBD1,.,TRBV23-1,CASSQKRQGNGYTF,TGCGCCAGCAGTCAAAAGAGACAGGGTAATGGCTACACCTTC
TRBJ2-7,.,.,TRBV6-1,CASIQSITFGEQYF,TGTGCCAGCATACAGTCGATCACCTTCGGCGAGCAGTACTTC
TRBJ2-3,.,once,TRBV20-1,CSANIAQYF,TGCAGTGCTAATATCGCGCAGTATTTT
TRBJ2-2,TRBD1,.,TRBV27,CASSATGGISIVRNTGELFF,TGTGCCAGCAGTGCGACAGGGGGCATTTCTATTGTCCGGAACACCGGGGAGCTGTTTTTT
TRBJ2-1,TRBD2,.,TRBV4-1,CASSQVGLVNNEQFF,TGCGCCAGCAGCCAAGTGGGACTAGTAAACAATGAGCAGTTCTTC
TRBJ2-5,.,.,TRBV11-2,CASRPGTLETQYF,TGTGCCAGCAGACCCGGGACTCTAGAGACCCAGTACTTC
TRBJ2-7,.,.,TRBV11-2,CASSLKEEQYF,TGTGCCAGCAGCTTGAAGGAGGAGCAGTACTTC
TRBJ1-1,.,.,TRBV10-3,CAISEQGGGPEAFF,TGTGCCATCAGTGAACAGGGCGGGGGTCCTGAAGCTTTCTTT
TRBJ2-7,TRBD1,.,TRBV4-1,CASSPAGTGRREQYF,TGCGCCAGCAGCCCAGCCGGGACAGGGCGCCGCGAGCAGTACTTC
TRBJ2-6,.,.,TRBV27,CASSARDTRGGANVLTF,TGTGCCAGCAGTGCCCGGGACACCCGGGGTGGGGCCAACGTCCTGACTTTC
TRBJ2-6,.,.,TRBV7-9,CASSPSGAAGANVLTF,TGTGCCAGCAGCCCCAGTGGAGCGGCTGGGGCCAACGTCCTGACTTTC
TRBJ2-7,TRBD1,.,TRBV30,CAWSVTGGPYEQYF,TGTGCCTGGAGTGTGACAGGGGGTCCCTACGAGCAGTACTTC
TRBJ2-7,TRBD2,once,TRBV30,CAWNYGTRRYEQYF,TGTGCCTGGAATTACGGGACTAGAAGGTACGAGCAGTACTTC
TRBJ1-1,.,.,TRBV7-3,CASSPSGTPRTNTEAFF,TGTGCCAGCAGCCCAAGCGGGACCCCCCGGACGAACACTGAAGCTTTCTTT
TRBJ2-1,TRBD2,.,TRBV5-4,CASRTTGGSYNEQFF,TGTGCCAGCAGGACAACGGGGGGGTCCTACAATGAGCAGTTCTTC
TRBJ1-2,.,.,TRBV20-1,CSAASRGYTF,TGCAGTGCCGCTTCGCGTGGCTACACCTTC
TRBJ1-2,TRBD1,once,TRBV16,CASSPQLVGLGDRDGYTF,TGTGCCAGCAGCCCCCAATTGGTGGGGCTGGGGGACAGGGACGGCTACACCTTC
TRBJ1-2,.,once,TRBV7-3,CASSPLQGFGNYGYTF,TGTGCCAGCAGCCCTCTACAGGGTTTTGGTAACTATGGCTACACCTTC
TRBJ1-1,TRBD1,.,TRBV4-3,CASSRQGRSEAFF,TGCGCCAGCAGCCGACAGGGGAGGTCTGAAGCTTTCTTT
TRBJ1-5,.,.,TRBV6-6,CASSWPGGNQPQHF,TGTGCCAGCAGTTGGCCAGGGGGCAATCAGCCCCAGCATTTT
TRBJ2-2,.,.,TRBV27,CASSLSWTDAGELFF,TGTGCCAGCAGTTTATCGTGGACTGACGCCGGGGAGCTGTTTTTT
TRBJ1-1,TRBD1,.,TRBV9,CASSRRQGGGEAFF,TGTGCCAGCAGCAGAAGACAGGGGGGGGGCGAAGCTTTCTTT
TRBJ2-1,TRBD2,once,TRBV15,CATSRGAGAYNEQFF,TGTGCCACCAGCAGAGGGGCGGGGGCCTACAATGAGCAGTTCTTC
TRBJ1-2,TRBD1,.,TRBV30,CAWNRDRDNYGYTF,TGTGCCTGGAACCGGGACAGGGATAACTATGGCTACACCTTC
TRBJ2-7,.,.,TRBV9,CASSAVGSSYEQYF,TGTGCCAGCAGCGCCGTTGGTAGCTCCTACGAGCAGTACTTC
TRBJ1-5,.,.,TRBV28,CASMRGLRNQPQHF,TGTGCCAGCATGCGGGGACTGCGCAATCAGCCCCAGCATTTT
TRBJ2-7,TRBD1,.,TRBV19,CARPRDRIVPQYEQYF,TGTGCCAGACCGCGGGACAGGATCGTACCTCAATACGAGCAGTACTTC
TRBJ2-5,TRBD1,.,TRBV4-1,CASSLTGTGVEGAQYF,TGCGCCAGCAGCCTAACCGGGACAGGGGTAGAGGGGGCCCAGTACTTC
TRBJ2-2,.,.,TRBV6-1,CACGAGKTGELFF,TGTGCCTGCGGTGCAGGGAAGACCGGGGAGCTGTTTTTT
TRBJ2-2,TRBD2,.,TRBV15,CATSRVRGGVAGELFF,TGTGCCACCAGCAGAGTCCGGGGGGGGGTAGCCGGGGAGCTGTTTTTT
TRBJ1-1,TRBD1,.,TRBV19,CASSKTGGITEAFF,TGTGCCAGTAGTAAGACAGGGGGCATCACTGAAGCTTTCTTT
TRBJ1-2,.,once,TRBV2,CASSEDGLYGYTF,TGTGCCAGCAGTGAAGACGGACTTTATGGCTACACCTTC
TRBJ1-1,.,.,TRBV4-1,CASSPPLNTEAFF,TGCGCCAGCAGCCCCCCCTTGAACACTGAAGCTTTCTTT
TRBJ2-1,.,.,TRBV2,CASSFRSGEQFF,TGTGCCAGCAGTTTCCGGAGCGGTGAGCAGTTCTTC
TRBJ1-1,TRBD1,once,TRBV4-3,CASSQDVQGADTEAFF,TGCGCCAGCAGCCAAGATGTACAGGGGGCGGACACTGAAGCTTTCTTT
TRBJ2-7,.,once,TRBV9,CASSVVGTGVEQYF,TGTGCCAGCAGCGTTGTGGGGACGGGGGTCGAGCAGTACTTC
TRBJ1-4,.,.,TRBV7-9,CASSFGTTNEKLFF,TGTGCCAGCAGCTTCGGGACTACAAATGAAAAACTGTTTTTT
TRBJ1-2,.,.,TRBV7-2,CASSLTRGERNTF,TGTGCCAGCAGCCTGACGCGGGGGGAACGGAACACCTTC
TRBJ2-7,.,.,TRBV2,CASSEVEKGRYEQYF,TGTGCCAGCAGTGAAGTTGAAAAGGGGCGGTACGAGCAGTACTTC
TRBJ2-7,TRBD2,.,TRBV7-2,CASSPGLAGYEQYF,TGTGCCAGCAGCCCGGGACTAGCGGGCTACGAGCAGTACTTC
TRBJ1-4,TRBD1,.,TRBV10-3,CAISATGATNEKLFF,TGTGCCATCAGTGCAACAGGGGCGACTAATGAAAAACTGTTTTTT
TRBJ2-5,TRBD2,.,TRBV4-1,CASRSLAGVVETQYF,TGCGCCAGCAGGAGTCTAGCGGGGGTAGTTGAGACCCAGTACTTC
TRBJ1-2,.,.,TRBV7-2,CASSFILAGIYGYGYTF,TGTGCCAGCAGCTTTATCTTAGCCGGCATCTATGGCTATGGCTACACCTTC
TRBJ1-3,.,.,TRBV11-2,CASRSRTTSGNTIYF,TGTGCCAGCAGATCTCGTACAACCTCTGGAAACACCATATATTTT
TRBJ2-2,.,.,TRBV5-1,CASSLNRGTNTGELFF,TGCGCCAGCAGCTTGAACCGGGGGACTAACACCGGGGAGCTGTTTTTT
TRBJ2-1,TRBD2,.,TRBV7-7,CASSLAGQRNEQFF,TGTGCTAGCAGCTTAGCGGGGCAAAGGAATGAGCAGTTCTTC
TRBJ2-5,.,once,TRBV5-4,CASKTGPSQETQYF,TGTGCCAGCAAAACAGGTCCTTCCCAAGAGACCCAGTACTTC
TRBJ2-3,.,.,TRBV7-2,CASSPSGLGGALTDTQYF,TGTGCCAGCAGCCCCTCGGGGTTAGGGGGGGCCCTAACCGATACGCAGTATTTT
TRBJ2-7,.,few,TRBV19,CASSRDGGPGGYEQYF,TGTGCCAGTAGTCGGGACGGGGGGCCCGGAGGCTACGAGCAGTACTTC
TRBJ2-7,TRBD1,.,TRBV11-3,CASSLSGQGFNEQYF,TGTGCCAGCAGCTTATCGGGACAGGGATTCAACGAGCAGTACTTC
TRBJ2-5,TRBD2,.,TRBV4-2,CASSQPRLAGEETQYF,TGTGCCAGCAGCCAACCCCGACTAGCCGGCGAGGAGACCCAGTACTTC
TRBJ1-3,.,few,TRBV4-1,CASSQDRVGNTIYF,TGCGCCAGCAGCCAAGACAGGGTAGGAAACACCATATATTTT
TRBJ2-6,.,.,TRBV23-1,CASPPRFSGANVLTF,TGCGCCAGCCCCCCCAGGTTCTCTGGGGCCAACGTCCTGACTTTC